The clone carrying this T cell receptor (beta chain) has a handful of counts. Authors' methods: From reference gene primer amplification, estimates of nucleated cell counts were derived. The table came from immunoSEQ multiplex PCR; TCRdb's copy has only in-frame clones and leaves some out. V, J and clone size are those of that table, while D and trimming were read from the DNA. The table records over 250,000 clones, 80% to 90% of them present only once. The source of the sample is a study of blood T cell repertoires in COVID-19. Trimming cost V 2 bases and J 11 bases, with 18 bases left between them. The germline gives CDR1 WNHNN, CDR2 SYGVQD (reference sequence). The CDR3 runs 14 residues.

The TCR originated in a woman aged 70-85 years with COVID-19, enrolled during active disease. The specimen sequenced was peripheral blood. This chain joins TRBV10-1 and TRBJ1-1; D perhaps matches TRBD1 (6 bases). The CDR3 spells CASSEGTGPCGAFF. The DNA of the CDR3 is TGCGCCAGCAGTGAGGGAACAGGGCCCTGCGGGGCTTTCTTT.